This T cell receptor beta chain is drawn from a study of graft-versus-host responses after intestinal transplantation. Co-plating was performed using roughly 200,000 CFSE-labeled responder cells and roughly 200,000 irradiated, violet-dye-labeled stimulator cells. Sorting after the reaction isolated proliferating CFSE-low CD3+CD4+ and CD3+CD8+ responders. This clone was counted only a few times. Libraries were prepared by immunoSEQ multiplex PCR; TCRdb keeps only in-frame clonotypes and omits some of them. The repertoire includes approximately 19,000 clones, 38% of them detected once, and 0.9% sits in the top ten. Per germline, CDR1 ENHRY and CDR2 SYGVKD. V was trimmed by 2 bases and J by 0 bases, leaving 12 bases between them. CDR3 size: 16 residues.

The sample here was alloreactive CD4+ T cells from a mixed lymphocyte reaction culture, taken before intestinal transplant. Specified subset: CFSE-low proliferating T cells sorted from approximately 6-day pre-transplant mixed lymphocyte reaction (GvH or HvG direction). This TCR was recovered from a human patient who received an intestinal transplant. The rearrangement links TRBV10-3 to TRBJ2-3, with D possibly matching TRBD1 (5 bases). The CDR3, as DNA: TGTGCCATCAGTGAGAGGGGTGGCACCAGCACAGATACGCAGTATTTT. It specifies CAISERGGTSTDTQYF.